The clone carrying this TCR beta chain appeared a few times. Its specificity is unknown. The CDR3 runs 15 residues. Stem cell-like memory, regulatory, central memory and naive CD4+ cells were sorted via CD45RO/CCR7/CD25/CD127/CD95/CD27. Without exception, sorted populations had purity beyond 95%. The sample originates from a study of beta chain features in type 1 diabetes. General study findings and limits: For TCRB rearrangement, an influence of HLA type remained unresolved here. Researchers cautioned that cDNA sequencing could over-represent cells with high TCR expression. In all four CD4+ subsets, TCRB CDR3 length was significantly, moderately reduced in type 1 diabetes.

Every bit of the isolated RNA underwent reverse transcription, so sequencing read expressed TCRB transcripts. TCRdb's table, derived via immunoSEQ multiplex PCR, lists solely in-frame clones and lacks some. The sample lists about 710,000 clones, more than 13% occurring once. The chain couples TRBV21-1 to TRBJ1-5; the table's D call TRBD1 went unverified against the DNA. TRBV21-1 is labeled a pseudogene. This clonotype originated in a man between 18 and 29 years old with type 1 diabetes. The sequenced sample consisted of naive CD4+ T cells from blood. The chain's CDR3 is CASSARDRSNQPQHF. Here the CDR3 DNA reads TGTGCCAGCAGCGCCCGGGACAGAAGCAATCAGCCCCAGCATTTT.